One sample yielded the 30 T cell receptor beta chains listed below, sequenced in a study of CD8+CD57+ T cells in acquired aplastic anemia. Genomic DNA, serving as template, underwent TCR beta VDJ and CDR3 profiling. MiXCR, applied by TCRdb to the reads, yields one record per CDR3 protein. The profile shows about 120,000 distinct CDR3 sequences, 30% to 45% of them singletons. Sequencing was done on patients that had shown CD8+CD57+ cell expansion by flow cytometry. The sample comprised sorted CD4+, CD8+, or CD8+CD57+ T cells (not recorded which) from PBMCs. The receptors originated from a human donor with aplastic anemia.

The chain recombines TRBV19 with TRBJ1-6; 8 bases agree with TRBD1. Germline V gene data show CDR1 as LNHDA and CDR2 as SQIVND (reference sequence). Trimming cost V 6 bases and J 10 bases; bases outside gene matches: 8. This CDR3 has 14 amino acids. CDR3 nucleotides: TGTGCCAGTAGCCCGGGACAGGCCCTATCACCCCTCCACTTT. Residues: CASSPGQALSPLHF.

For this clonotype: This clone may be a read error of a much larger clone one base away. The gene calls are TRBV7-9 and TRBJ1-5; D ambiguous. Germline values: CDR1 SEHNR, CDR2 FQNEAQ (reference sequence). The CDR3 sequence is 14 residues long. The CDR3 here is CASSRTDSNQLQHF. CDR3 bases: TGTGCCAGCAGCCGGACGGATAGCAATCAGCTCCAGCATTTT.

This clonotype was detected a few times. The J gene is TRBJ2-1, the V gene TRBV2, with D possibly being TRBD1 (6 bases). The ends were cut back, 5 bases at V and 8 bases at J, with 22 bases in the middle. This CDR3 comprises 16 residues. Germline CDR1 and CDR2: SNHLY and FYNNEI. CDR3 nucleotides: TGTGCCAGCAGTCGACGGGACACCTCCCCCGGGGATGAGCAGTTCTTC. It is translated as CASSRRDTSPGDEQFF.

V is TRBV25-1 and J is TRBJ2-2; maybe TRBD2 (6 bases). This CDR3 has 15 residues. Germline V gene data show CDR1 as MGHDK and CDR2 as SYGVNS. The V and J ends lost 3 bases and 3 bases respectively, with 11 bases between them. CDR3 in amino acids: CASSDLEGYTGELFF. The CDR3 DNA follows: TGTGCCAGCAGTGATCTGGAGGGGTACACCGGGGAGCTGTTTTTT.

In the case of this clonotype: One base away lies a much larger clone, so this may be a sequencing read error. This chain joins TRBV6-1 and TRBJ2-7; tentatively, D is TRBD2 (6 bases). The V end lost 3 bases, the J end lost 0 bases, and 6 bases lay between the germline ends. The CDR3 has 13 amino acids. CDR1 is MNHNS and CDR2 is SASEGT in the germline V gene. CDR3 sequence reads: CASSEGGSYEQYV. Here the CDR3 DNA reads TGTGCCAGCAGTGAGGGGGGCTCCTACGAGCAGTACGTC.

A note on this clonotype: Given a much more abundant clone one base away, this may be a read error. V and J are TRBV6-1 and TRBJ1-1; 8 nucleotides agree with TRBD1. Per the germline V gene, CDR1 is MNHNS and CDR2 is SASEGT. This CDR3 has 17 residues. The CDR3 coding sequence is TGTGCCAGCAGTGTAAGGGCAGGGGGCCTACTGAACACTGGAGCTTTCTTT. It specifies CASSVRAGGLLNTGAFF.

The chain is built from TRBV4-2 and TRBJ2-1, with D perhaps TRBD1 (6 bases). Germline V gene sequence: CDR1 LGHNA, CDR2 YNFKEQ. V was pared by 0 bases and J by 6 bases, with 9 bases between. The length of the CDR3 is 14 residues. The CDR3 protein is CASSQERGSNEQFF. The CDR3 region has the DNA TGTGCCAGCAGCCAAGAGAGGGGGAGCAATGAGCAGTTCTTC.

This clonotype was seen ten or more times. The CDR3 DNA is TGTGCCAGTAGTCCGACAGGGACCGGAAACACCATATATTTT. It specifies CASSPTGTGNTIYF. The V and J genes are TRBV19 and TRBJ1-3; 7 positions match TRBD1. The CDR3 spans 14 residues. Germline lookup yields CDR1 LNHDA and CDR2 SQIVND (reference sequence). V dropped 5 bases and J dropped 4; count of bases not matched to a gene: 5.

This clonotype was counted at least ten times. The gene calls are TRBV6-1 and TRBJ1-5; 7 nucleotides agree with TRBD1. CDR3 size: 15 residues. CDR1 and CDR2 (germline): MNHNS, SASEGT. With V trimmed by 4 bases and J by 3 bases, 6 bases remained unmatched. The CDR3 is CASSVQTGYNQPQHF. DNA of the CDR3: TGTGCCAGCAGTGTCCAGACAGGGTACAATCAGCCCCAGCATTTT.

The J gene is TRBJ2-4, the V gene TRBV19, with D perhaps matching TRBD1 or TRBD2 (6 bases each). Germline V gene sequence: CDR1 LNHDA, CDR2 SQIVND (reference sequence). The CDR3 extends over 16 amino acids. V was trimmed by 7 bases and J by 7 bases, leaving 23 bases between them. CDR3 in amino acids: CASTPMGAGGRNIQYF. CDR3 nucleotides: TGTGCCAGTACCCCCATGGGGGCAGGTGGGAGGAACATTCAGTACTTC. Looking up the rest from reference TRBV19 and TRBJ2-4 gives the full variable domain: DGGITQSPKYLFRKEGQNVTLSCEQNLNHDAMYWYRQDPGQGLRLIYYSQIVNDFQKGDIAEGYSVSREKKESFPLTVTSAQKNPTAFYLCASTPMGAGGRNIQYFGAGTRLSVL.

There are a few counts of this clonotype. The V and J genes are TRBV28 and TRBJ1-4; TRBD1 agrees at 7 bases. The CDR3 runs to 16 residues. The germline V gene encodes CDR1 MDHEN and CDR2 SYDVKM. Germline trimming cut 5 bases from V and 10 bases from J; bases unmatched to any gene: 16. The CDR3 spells CASSPPQGTTLGKLFF. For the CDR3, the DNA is TGTGCCAGCAGTCCGCCACAGGGGACAACGTTGGGAAAACTGTTTTTT.

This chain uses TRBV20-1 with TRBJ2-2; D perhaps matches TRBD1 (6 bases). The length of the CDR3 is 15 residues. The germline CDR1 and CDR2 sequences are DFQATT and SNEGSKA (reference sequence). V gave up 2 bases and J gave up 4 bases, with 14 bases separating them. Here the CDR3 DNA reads TGCAGTGCTAGATTTCCGGGACAACCCACCGGGGAGCTGTTTTTT. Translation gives CSARFPGQPTGELFF.

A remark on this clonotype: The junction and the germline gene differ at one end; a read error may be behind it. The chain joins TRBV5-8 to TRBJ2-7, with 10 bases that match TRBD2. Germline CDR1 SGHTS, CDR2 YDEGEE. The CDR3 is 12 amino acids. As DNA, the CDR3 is TGTGCCAGCAGCTTGGAGGGGACTAGCGTGGACTTC. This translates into CASSLEGTSVDF.

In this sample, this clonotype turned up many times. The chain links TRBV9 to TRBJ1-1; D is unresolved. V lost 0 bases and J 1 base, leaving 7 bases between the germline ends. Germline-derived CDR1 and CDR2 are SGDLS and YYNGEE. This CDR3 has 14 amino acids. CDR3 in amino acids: CASSVEAKNTEAFF. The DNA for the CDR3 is TGTGCCAGCAGCGTAGAGGCAAAGAACACTGAAGCTTTCTTT. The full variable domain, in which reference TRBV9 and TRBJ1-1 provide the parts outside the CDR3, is DSGVTQTPKHLITATGQRVTLRCSPRSGDLSVYWYQQSLDQGLQFLIQYYNGEERAKGNILERFSAQQFPDLHSELNLSSLELGDSALYFCASSVEAKNTEAFFGQGTRLTVV.

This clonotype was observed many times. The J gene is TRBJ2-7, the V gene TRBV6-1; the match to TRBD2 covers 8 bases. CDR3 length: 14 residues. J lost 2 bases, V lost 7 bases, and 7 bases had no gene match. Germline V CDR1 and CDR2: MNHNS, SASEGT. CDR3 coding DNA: TGTGCCAGCAACCAGCGGGGGTGGACCTACGAGCAGTACTTC. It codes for CASNQRGWTYEQYF.

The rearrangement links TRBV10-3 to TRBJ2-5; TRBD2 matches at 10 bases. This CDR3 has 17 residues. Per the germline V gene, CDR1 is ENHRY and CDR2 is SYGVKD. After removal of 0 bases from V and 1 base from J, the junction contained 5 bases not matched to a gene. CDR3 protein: CAISESSGGVAQETQYF. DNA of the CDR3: TGTGCCATCAGTGAGTCGAGCGGGGGGGTCGCCCAAGAGACCCAGTACTTC.

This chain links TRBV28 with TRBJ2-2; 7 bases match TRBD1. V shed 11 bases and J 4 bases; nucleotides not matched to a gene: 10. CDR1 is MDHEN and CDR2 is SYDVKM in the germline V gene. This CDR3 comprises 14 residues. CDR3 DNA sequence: TGTGCCCATCAACAGGGGTCCAGCACCGGGGAGCTGTTTTTT. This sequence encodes CAHQQGSSTGELFF.

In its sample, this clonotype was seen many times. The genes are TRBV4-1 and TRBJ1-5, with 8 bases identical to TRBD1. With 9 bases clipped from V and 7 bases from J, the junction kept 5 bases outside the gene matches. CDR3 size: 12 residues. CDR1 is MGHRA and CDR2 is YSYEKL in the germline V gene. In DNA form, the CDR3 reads TGCGCCAGTGGGACAGGCCTCCAGCCCCAGCATTTT. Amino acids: CASGTGLQPQHF.

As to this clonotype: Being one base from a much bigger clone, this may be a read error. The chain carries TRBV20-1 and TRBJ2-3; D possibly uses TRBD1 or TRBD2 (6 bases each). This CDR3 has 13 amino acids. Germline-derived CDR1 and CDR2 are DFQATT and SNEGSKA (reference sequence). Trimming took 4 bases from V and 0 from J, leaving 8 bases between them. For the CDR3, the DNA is TGCAGTGCTAAGGGGGGAAGCACAGATACGCAGTATTTT. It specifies CSAKGGSTDTQYF.

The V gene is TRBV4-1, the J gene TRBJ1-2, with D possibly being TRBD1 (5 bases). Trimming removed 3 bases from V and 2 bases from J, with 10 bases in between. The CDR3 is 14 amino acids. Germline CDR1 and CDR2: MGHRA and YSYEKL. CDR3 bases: TGCGCCAGCAGCCACGGGAGGGACAACTATGGCTACACCTTC. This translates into CASSHGRDNYGYTF.

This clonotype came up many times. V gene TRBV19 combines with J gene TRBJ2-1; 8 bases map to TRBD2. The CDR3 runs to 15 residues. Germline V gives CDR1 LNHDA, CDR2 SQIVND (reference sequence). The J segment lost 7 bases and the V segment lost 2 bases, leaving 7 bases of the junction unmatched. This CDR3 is CASSIITSGGNEQFF. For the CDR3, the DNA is TGTGCCAGTAGTATAATTACTAGCGGAGGGAATGAGCAGTTCTTC.

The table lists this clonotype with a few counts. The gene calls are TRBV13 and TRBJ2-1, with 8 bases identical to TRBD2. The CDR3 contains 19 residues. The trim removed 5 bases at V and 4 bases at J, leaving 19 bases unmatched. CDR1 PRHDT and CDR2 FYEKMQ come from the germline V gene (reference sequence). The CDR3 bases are TGTGCCAGCAGCCCGGATCAGACTAGCGAGGGTACGGGGTACAATGAGCAGTTCTTC. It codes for CASSPDQTSEGTGYNEQFF.

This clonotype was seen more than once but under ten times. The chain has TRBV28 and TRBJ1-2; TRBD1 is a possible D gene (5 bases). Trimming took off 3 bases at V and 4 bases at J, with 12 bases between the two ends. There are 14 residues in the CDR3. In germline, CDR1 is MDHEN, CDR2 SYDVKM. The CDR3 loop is CASSFAAGSYGYTF. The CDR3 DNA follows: TGTGCCAGCAGTTTTGCCGCAGGGAGCTATGGCTACACCTTC.

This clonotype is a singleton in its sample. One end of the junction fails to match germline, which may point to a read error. The CDR3 coding sequence is TGTGCCAGCAGCTCGAAGACTGGAGCTTTCTTT. It translates to CASSSKTGAFF. This chain joins TRBV7-2 and TRBJ1-1; D call uncertain. The CDR3 has 11 residues. Per the germline V gene, CDR1 is SGHTA and CDR2 is FQGNSA. The whole variable domain, remainder taken from reference TRBV7-2 and TRBJ1-1, is GAGVSQSPSNKVTEKGKDVELRCDPISGHTALYWYRQSLGQGLEFLIYFQGNSAPDKSGLPSDRFSAERTGGSVSTLTIQRTQQEDSAVYLCASSSKTGAFFGQGTRLTVV.

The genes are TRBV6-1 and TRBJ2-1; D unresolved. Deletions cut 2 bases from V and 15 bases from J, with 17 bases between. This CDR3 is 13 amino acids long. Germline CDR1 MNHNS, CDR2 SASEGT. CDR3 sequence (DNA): TGTGCCAGCAGTGAATTAGGGCGGCTCCCTGGGTTCTTC. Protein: CASSELGRLPGFF.

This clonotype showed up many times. In DNA, the CDR3 is TGTGCCAGCAGAGCCTCTGGACCTGGTGGCTACACCTTC. This encodes CASRASGPGGYTF. The rearrangement uses TRBV25-1 and TRBJ1-2, with D uncertain. Trimming took off 6 bases at V and 7 bases at J, with 15 bases between the two ends. The CDR3 covers 13 residues. CDR1 and CDR2 from the germline V gene are MGHDK and SYGVNS.

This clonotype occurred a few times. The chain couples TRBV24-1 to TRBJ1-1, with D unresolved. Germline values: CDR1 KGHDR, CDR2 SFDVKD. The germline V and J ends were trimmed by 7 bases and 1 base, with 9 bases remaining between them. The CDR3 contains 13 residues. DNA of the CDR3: TGTGCCACCAGACAGCTCGAGAACACTGAAGCTTTCTTT. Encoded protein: CATRQLENTEAFF.

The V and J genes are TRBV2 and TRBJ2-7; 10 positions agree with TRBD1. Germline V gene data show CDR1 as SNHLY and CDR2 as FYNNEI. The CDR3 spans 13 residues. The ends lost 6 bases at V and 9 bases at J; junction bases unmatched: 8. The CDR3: CASRGGTGVVQYV. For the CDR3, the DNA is TGTGCCAGCAGGGGCGGGACAGGGGTTGTGCAGTACGTC.

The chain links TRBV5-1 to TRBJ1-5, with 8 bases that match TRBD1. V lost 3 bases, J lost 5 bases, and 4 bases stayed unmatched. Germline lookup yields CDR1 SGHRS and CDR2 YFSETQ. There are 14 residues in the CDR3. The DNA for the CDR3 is TGCGCCAGCAGCTCCGGACAGGGATATCAGCCCCAGCATTTT. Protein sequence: CASSSGQGYQPQHF.

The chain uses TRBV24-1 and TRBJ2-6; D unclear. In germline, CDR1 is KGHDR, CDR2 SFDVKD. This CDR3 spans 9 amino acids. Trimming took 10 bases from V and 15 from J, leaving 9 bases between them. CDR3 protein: CATKTGLTF. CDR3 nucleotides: TGTGCCACAAAAACCGGCCTGACTTTC.